In this sample, the clone carrying this T cell receptor beta chain turned up once. Its antigen remains unidentified. V shed 3 bases and J 6 bases; nucleotides not matched to a gene: 7. Germline-derived CDR1 and CDR2 are SGHAT and FQNNGV. CDR3 length: 15 amino acids. The sample belongs to a study of OX40 agonist ivuxolimab in advanced cancers. This table comes from immunoSEQ multiplex PCR, and its TCRdb copy is limited to in-frame clones, with some not included. Among under 20,000 clones, around four fifths were seen once, and the ten largest hold roughly 30%. Whole-study findings and limits: Clonal expansion by week 6 occurred in CD4+ and CD8+ blood T cells (at 0.1 to 3.0 mg/kg). Clonal expansion was among the lowest in partial responders at 0.1-3.0 mg/kg, especially CD8+.

The chain uses TRBV11-2 and TRBJ2-1; 8 bases are shared with TRBD2. The receptor was isolated from an adult with an advanced solid tumor such as melanoma, head and neck, liver or kidney cancer. The sample here was CD4+ or CD8+ T cells sorted from blood, taken in a trial of the OX40 agonist ivuxolimab. The CDR3 is CASSFSAGEGNEQFF. The CDR3 DNA reads TGTGCCAGCAGCTTTTCAGCGGGAGAGGGCAATGAGCAGTTCTTC.